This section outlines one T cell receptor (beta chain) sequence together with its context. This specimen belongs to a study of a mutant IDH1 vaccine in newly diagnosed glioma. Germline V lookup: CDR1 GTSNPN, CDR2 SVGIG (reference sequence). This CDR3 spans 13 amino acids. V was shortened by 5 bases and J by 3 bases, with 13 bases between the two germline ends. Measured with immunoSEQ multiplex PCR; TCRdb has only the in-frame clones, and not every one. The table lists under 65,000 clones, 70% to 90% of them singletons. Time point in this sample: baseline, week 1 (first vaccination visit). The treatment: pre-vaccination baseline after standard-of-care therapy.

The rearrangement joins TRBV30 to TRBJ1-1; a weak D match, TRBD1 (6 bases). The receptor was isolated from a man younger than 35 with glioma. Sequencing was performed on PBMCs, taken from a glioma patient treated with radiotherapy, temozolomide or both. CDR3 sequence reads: CAWGGQSDTEAFF. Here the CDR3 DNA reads TGTGCCTGGGGTGGACAGTCGGACACTGAAGCTTTCTTT.